These T cell receptor beta chains were read from a single sample in a study of a mutant IDH1 vaccine in newly diagnosed glioma. The protocol was immunoSEQ multiplex PCR, while the TCRdb copy is restricted to in-frame clones and leaves out a portion. The profile covers under 40,000 clones, with about 80% appearing a single time and about 30% taken by the ten largest. No antigen has been assigned to these receptors. The sample consisted of PBMCs, taken from a glioma patient whose treatment included an IDH1 peptide vaccine. The source is a man in his thirties or forties with glioma. Both conserved end residues are part of each CDR3. The D gene is left open where the match is weak. Rows may omit the clone size; those that give it use once, few, many or a size class.

D: -
size: -
V: TRBV7-9
J: TRBJ1-1
CDR3: CASSLFGGLEERTEAFF
DNA: TGTGCCAGCAGCTTATTTGGGGGTCTGGAAGAAAGGACTGAAGCTTTCTTT

D: -
size: few
V: TRBV30
J: TRBJ1-1
CDR3: CAWARGQWIPEAFF
DNA: TGTGCCTGGGCTCGAGGACAGTGGATCCCTGAAGCTTTCTTT

D: -
size: few
V: TRBV2
J: TRBJ1-1
CDR3: CASVLNTEAFF
DNA: TGTGCCAGCGTATTGAACACTGAAGCTTTCTTT

D: -
size: -
V: TRBV7-9
J: TRBJ1-5
CDR3: CASSSGSRNQPQHF
DNA: TGTGCCAGCAGCTCCGGGTCTCGGAATCAGCCCCAGCATTTT

D: TRBD2
size: -
V: TRBV6-1
J: TRBJ2-5
CDR3: CASSEISTSGSYETQYF
DNA: TGTGCCAGCAGTGAAATTTCGACTAGCGGGAGCTATGAGACCCAGTACTTC

D: -
size: -
V: TRBV4-3
J: TRBJ1-2
CDR3: CASSQVGSYGYTF
DNA: TGCGCCAGCAGCCAAGTTGGTTCCTATGGCTACACCTTC

D: -
size: once
V: TRBV9
J: TRBJ1-1
CDR3: CASSVVGGGGTEAFF
DNA: TGTGCCAGCAGCGTAGTAGGAGGAGGTGGGACTGAAGCTTTCTTT

D: TRBD1
size: once
V: TRBV6-1
J: TRBJ2-7
CDR3: CASSLQGTYEQYF
DNA: TGTGCCAGCAGCCTACAGGGGACCTACGAGCAGTACTTC

D: -
size: -
V: TRBV19
J: TRBJ2-7
CDR3: CASRGPGLSYEQYF
DNA: TGTGCCAGTAGGGGACCGGGACTTTCCTACGAGCAGTACTTC

D: -
size: -
V: TRBV7-8
J: TRBJ1-5
CDR3: CASSLALGAAPQHF
DNA: TGTGCCAGCAGCTTAGCGTTAGGAGCGGCGCCCCAGCATTTT

D: -
size: -
V: TRBV6-5
J: TRBJ1-1
CDR3: CASSRWNTEAFF
DNA: TGTGCCAGCAGCCGATGGAACACTGAAGCTTTCTTT

D: -
size: -
V: TRBV5-5
J: TRBJ1-6
CDR3: CASSLWASNSPLHF
DNA: TGTGCCAGCAGCCTATGGGCCTCTAATTCACCCCTCCACTTT

D: -
size: -
V: TRBV2
J: TRBJ2-5
CDR3: CASRDISGAQETQYF
DNA: TGTGCCAGCAGAGATATAAGCGGCGCCCAAGAGACCCAGTACTTC

D: -
size: once
V: TRBV29-1
J: TRBJ2-7
CDR3: CSALGDPGNYEQYF
DNA: TGCAGCGCGTTAGGGGATCCCGGGAACTACGAGCAGTACTTC

D: -
size: -
V: TRBV19
J: TRBJ2-5
CDR3: CASSPRQGGYETQYF
DNA: TGTGCCAGTAGTCCCCGACAGGGAGGTTATGAGACCCAGTACTTC

D: -
size: few
V: TRBV25-1
J: TRBJ1-1
CDR3: CASSEWVGVNTEAFF
DNA: TGTGCCAGCAGTGAATGGGTCGGTGTGAACACTGAAGCTTTCTTT

D: -
size: -
V: TRBV4-2
J: TRBJ2-1
CDR3: CASSQGDGGRDNEQFF
DNA: TGTGCCAGCAGCCAAGGGGACGGAGGCCGGGACAATGAGCAGTTCTTC

D: -
size: -
V: TRBV4-1
J: TRBJ1-4
CDR3: CASSQDSLEGTNEKLFF
DNA: TGCGCCAGCAGCCAAGATTCGCTTGAGGGAACTAATGAAAAACTGTTTTTT

D: -
size: -
V: TRBV30
J: TRBJ1-2
CDR3: CAWRPTGEADGYTF
DNA: TGTGCCTGGAGACCCACCGGGGAGGCCGATGGCTACACCTTC

D: -
size: -
V: TRBV5-6
J: TRBJ1-6
CDR3: CASSLSELSPLHF
DNA: TGTGCCAGCAGCTTATCGGAACTTTCACCCCTCCACTTT

D: TRBD2
size: -
V: TRBV9
J: TRBJ2-1
CDR3: CASTPGVAGYYNEQFF
DNA: TGTGCCAGCACCCCCGGGGTAGCGGGATACTACAATGAGCAGTTCTTC

D: -
size: once
V: TRBV5-1
J: TRBJ2-7
CDR3: CASSLALGSLYEQYF
DNA: TGCGCCAGCAGCTTGGCCCTCGGGTCCCTCTACGAGCAGTACTTC

D: -
size: -
V: TRBV4-2
J: TRBJ2-5
CDR3: CASSQTRDGQETQYF
DNA: TGTGCCAGCAGCCAAACCCGGGACGGCCAAGAGACCCAGTACTTC

D: -
size: -
V: TRBV4-2
J: TRBJ2-3
CDR3: CASSQGGRESTDTQYF
DNA: TGTGCCAGCAGCCAAGGTGGCAGGGAGAGCACAGATACGCAGTATTTT

D: TRBD2
size: -
V: TRBV5-1
J: TRBJ2-3
CDR3: CASRETSGGAADTQYF
DNA: TGCGCCAGCAGGGAAACTAGCGGGGGGGCTGCAGATACGCAGTATTTT

D: TRBD1
size: -
V: TRBV6-1
J: TRBJ2-7
CDR3: CASSLGDRGGYEQYF
DNA: TGTGCCAGCAGTCTCGGGGACAGGGGAGGCTACGAGCAGTACTTC

D: -
size: few
V: TRBV9
J: TRBJ1-5
CDR3: CASSVDETGNQPQHF
DNA: TGTGCCAGCAGCGTAGATGAAACAGGCAATCAGCCCCAGCATTTT

D: -
size: -
V: TRBV5-6
J: TRBJ2-3
CDR3: CASSLAVAGDGSDTQYF
DNA: TGTGCCAGCAGCTTGGCTGTCGCTGGAGATGGGTCAGATACGCAGTATTTT

D: -
size: once
V: TRBV5-4
J: TRBJ2-5
CDR3: CASSSRLGDEETQYF
DNA: TGTGCCAGCAGCTCACGCTTAGGGGACGAAGAGACCCAGTACTTC

D: TRBD1
size: -
V: TRBV5-8
J: TRBJ1-2
CDR3: CASSLVGTGGYGYTF
DNA: TGTGCCAGCAGCTTGGTTGGGACAGGGGGCTATGGCTACACCTTC

D: TRBD1
size: -
V: TRBV2
J: TRBJ2-2
CDR3: CASRGTVNTGELFF
DNA: TGTGCCAGCAGGGGGACAGTCAACACCGGGGAGCTGTTTTTT

D: TRBD1
size: -
V: TRBV5-6
J: TRBJ2-5
CDR3: CASSLWDRGLGKTQYF
DNA: TGTGCCAGCAGCCTTTGGGACAGGGGGCTCGGGAAGACCCAGTACTTC

D: -
size: few
V: TRBV30
J: TRBJ1-1
CDR3: CAWSGIGGEAFF
DNA: TGTGCCTGGAGTGGGATTGGGGGAGAAGCTTTCTTT

D: TRBD1
size: -
V: TRBV5-1
J: TRBJ2-7
CDR3: CASSSGQNYEQYF
DNA: TGCGCCAGCAGCTCGGGACAGAATTACGAGCAGTACTTC

D: -
size: -
V: TRBV5-1
J: TRBJ2-7
CDR3: CASSLGQREQYF
DNA: TGCGCCAGCAGCTTGGGGCAGCGCGAGCAGTACTTC

D: -
size: few
V: TRBV30
J: TRBJ1-1
CDR3: CAWSVPVEAFF
DNA: TGTGCCTGGAGTGTACCCGTTGAAGCTTTCTTT

D: TRBD2
size: -
V: TRBV7-9
J: TRBJ2-3
CDR3: CASSFLAGGSLMGTDTQYF
DNA: TGTGCCAGCAGCTTCCTAGCGGGAGGAAGTTTAATGGGCACAGATACGCAGTATTTT

D: -
size: -
V: TRBV7-2
J: TRBJ2-7
CDR3: CASSLLGLGVGTYEQYF
DNA: TGTGCCAGCAGCTTATTGGGTTTAGGTGTAGGGACCTACGAGCAGTACTTC

D: -
size: once
V: TRBV13
J: TRBJ1-6
CDR3: CASGTLDSPLHF
DNA: TGTGCCAGCGGGACACTGGATTCACCCCTCCACTTT

D: TRBD2
size: few
V: TRBV9
J: TRBJ2-2
CDR3: CASGLANPGELFF
DNA: TGTGCCAGCGGACTAGCGAATCCCGGGGAGCTGTTTTTT